The entry that follows covers one T cell receptor (beta chain) sequence. Its specificity is unknown. The data belong to a study of shared clonotypes between healthy human individuals. Study background: The study used three CD4 naive, three CD4 memory, two CD8 naive and one CD8 memory plate per donor. Findings of the study overall: Clonotypes shared by all four donors outscored non-shared clonotypes in generation probability.

Only in-frame clones appear in the TCRdb table, and some are missing; sequencing was by immunoSEQ multiplex PCR. The sample shows some 1.5 million clones, more than 95% of them seen only once. The CDR3 is 14 amino acids. Trimming took 7 bases from V and 5 from J; bases not matched to a gene: 7. The germline CDR1 and CDR2 sequences are SGDLS and YYNGEE. The sequenced sample was naive CD4+ T cells sorted from blood. Subset here: CD45RA+ positively selected. The origin of this receptor is a man aged 30 to 45 in good health. The V and J genes are TRBV9 and TRBJ2-1; TRBD1 agrees at 9 bases. Written as DNA, the CDR3 is TGTGCCAGCGGCGGGACAGGGCGGAACAATGAGCAGTTCTTC. Protein sequence: CASGGTGRNNEQFF. The complete variable domain, with remaining parts taken from reference TRBV9 and TRBJ2-1, reads DSGVTQTPKHLITATGQRVTLRCSPRSGDLSVYWYQQSLDQGLQFLIQYYNGEERAKGNILERFSAQQFPDLHSELNLSSLELGDSALYFCASGGTGRNNEQFFGPGTRLTVL.